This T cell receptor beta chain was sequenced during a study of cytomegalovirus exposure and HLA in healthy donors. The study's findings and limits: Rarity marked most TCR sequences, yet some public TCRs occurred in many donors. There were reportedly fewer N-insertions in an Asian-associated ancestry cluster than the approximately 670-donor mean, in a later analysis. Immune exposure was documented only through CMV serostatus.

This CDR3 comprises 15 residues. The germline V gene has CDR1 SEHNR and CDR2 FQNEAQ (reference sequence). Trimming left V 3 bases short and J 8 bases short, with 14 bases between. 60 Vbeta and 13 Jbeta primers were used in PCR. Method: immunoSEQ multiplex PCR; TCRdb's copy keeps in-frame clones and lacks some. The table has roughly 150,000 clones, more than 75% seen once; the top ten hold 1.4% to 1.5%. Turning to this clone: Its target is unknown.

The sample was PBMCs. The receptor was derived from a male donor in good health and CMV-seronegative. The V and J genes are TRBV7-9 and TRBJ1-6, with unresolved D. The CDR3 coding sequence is TGTGCCAGCAGCTTCGGCGGCCGGCGGGATTCACCCCTCCACTTT. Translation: CASSFGGRRDSPLHF.